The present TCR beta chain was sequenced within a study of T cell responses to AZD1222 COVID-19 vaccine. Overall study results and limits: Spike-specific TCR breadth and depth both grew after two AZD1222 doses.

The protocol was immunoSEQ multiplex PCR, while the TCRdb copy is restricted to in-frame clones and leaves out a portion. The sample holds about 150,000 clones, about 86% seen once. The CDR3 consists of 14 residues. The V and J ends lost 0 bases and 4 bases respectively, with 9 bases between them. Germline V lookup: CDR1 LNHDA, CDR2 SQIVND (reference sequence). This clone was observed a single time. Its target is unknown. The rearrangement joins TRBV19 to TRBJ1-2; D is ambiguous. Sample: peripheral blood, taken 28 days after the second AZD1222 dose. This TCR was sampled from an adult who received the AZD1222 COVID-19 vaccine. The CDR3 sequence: CASSIDRDRYGYTF. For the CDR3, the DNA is TGTGCCAGTAGTATAGATCGGGATCGCTATGGCTACACCTTC.